This TCR beta chain was recorded in a study of early T cells in non-severe SARS-CoV-2 infection. Turning to the study itself: Bulk RNA isolated from unsorted whole blood underwent sequencing; chains were not paired. Overall study findings and caveats: CD4 and private specificities were missed by VDJdb matching, which favored anti-spike CD8 responses.

TCRdb reanalysed the 5' RACE reads using MiXCR and keeps one entry per CDR3 protein. The sample carries around 57,000 distinct CDR3 sequences, around 8% recorded once. Trimming stripped 0 bases from V and 7 bases from J, with 10 bases between. Germline values: CDR1 LGHNA, CDR2 YSLEER. This CDR3 has 14 residues. This clonotype was seen more than once but under ten times. Its target is unknown. Sequencing was carried out using whole blood. This receptor was obtained from an adult who was a healthcare worker with PCR-confirmed SARS-CoV-2 infection or an uninfected control (not recorded which). The V gene is TRBV4-3, the J gene TRBJ1-5, with D perhaps matching TRBD1 (5 bases). The chain's CDR3 is CASSQDGGRQPQHF. CDR3 nucleotides: TGCGCCAGCAGCCAAGACGGGGGACGACAGCCCCAGCATTTT.